This is a list of T cell receptor beta chains from one sample in a study of blood T cell repertoires in COVID-19. Some clones are missing from TCRdb's copy, which holds only in-frame ones; the method was immunoSEQ multiplex PCR. The data contain some 450,000 clones, over 85% of them seen just once; the ten biggest clones take up 0.7% to 0.85%. Material: peripheral blood. These receptor sequences come from a man younger than 35 with COVID-19, enrolled during active disease. Both conserved end residues are trimmed from each CDR3.

v_gene: TRBV6-5; CDR3aa: ASRTAGVDGDTQY
v_gene: TRBV14; CDR3aa: ASSQDPGRGSYEQY
v_gene: TRBV2; CDR3aa: ASYFGRDRGFGETQY
v_gene: TRBV19; CDR3aa: ASSPPFGVYTEAF
v_gene: TRBV2; CDR3aa: ASSEASGGNTEAF
v_gene: TRBV3-1/TRBV3-2; CDR3aa: ASSHPGDTQY
v_gene: TRBV7-8; CDR3aa: ASSTGDRPYEQY
v_gene: TRBV7-9; CDR3aa: ASSIGLAGTTDTQY
v_gene: TRBV6-1; CDR3aa: ASSEGTAATDTQY
v_gene: TRBV6-5; CDR3aa: ASKESSYNEQF
v_gene: TRBV5-1; CDR3aa: ASSLPGSGRSGEQF
v_gene: TRBV9; CDR3aa: ASSVDQRNEKLF
v_gene: TRBV11-2; CDR3aa: ASSLAWNTEAF
v_gene: TRBV19; CDR3aa: ASDGGADTNSNQPQH
v_gene: TRBV7-2; CDR3aa: ASSRGGITKNIQY
v_gene: TRBV25-1; CDR3aa: ASNGGRYTDTQY
v_gene: TRBV29-1; CDR3aa: SVGNRTPEKLF
v_gene: TRBV10-3; CDR3aa: AISESGGAGGDTQY
v_gene: TRBV2; CDR3aa: ASSDPTGGNEKLF
v_gene: TRBV7-2; CDR3aa: ASSIQWGQTQETQY
v_gene: TRBV6-1; CDR3aa: ASSEAGGSGNQPQH
v_gene: TRBV19; CDR3aa: ASRAGLYNEQF
v_gene: TRBV5-4; CDR3aa: ASRPGTGGHGYT
v_gene: TRBV6-1; CDR3aa: ASSENRGRQETQY
v_gene: TRBV18; CDR3aa: ASSPRQGKNNEQF
v_gene: TRBV5-5; CDR3aa: ASSSLPGHPNTEAF
v_gene: TRBV5-1; CDR3aa: ASSLGQGIFSTDTQY
v_gene: TRBV27; CDR3aa: ASSAAAVNYGYT
v_gene: TRBV19; CDR3aa: ASSIASIPYEQY
v_gene: TRBV4-1; CDR3aa: ASSQVVGGYNNEQF
v_gene: TRBV11-3; CDR3aa: ASSFGGGGTGELF
v_gene: TRBV7-9; CDR3aa: ASSLPKPSGGDTDTQY
v_gene: TRBV15; CDR3aa: ATSRDEGLAGTGELF
v_gene: TRBV10-1; CDR3aa: ASSEGATGLETQY
v_gene: TRBV4-1; CDR3aa: ASSQDRRGGGEQF
v_gene: TRBV24-1; CDR3aa: ATSDLPGHPQH
v_gene: TRBV7-9; CDR3aa: ASLRAGLNEQF
v_gene: TRBV5-1; CDR3aa: ASSLEGAGEFNEKLF
v_gene: TRBV24-1; CDR3aa: ATSDSYEQY
v_gene: TRBV4-2; CDR3aa: ASSQDDTRRGKLF
v_gene: TRBV29-1; CDR3aa: SVPTSGSTDTQY
v_gene: TRBV5-4; CDR3aa: ASSWAGTSGAGELF
v_gene: TRBV6-5; CDR3aa: ASSPSGLLGTQY
v_gene: TRBV29-1; CDR3aa: SVEEGLVADTQY
v_gene: TRBV15; CDR3aa: ATSRGLAGDTGELF
v_gene: TRBV30; CDR3aa: AWSVPGYRYGYT
v_gene: TRBV19; CDR3aa: ASSIGTADTQY
v_gene: TRBV19; CDR3aa: ASGPARGMQETQY
v_gene: TRBV9; CDR3aa: ASSADRREEQF
v_gene: TRBV5-4; CDR3aa: ASSLPQGHEQY
v_gene: TRBV3-1/TRBV3-2; CDR3aa: ASSRGVAKNIQY
v_gene: TRBV6-5; CDR3aa: ASSYLTSFPPNEQF